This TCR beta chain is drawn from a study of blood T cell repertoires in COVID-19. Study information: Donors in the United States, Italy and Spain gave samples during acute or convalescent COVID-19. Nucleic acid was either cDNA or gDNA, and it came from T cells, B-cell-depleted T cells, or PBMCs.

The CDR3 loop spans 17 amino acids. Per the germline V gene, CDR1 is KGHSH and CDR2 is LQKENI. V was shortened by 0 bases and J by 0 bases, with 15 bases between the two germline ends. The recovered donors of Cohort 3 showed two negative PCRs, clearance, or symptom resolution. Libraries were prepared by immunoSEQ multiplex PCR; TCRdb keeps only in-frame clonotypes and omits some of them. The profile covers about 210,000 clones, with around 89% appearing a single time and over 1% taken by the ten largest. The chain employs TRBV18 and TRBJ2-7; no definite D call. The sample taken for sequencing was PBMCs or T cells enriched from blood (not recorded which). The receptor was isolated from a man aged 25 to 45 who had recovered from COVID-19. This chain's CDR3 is CASSPPIVVRSSYEQYF. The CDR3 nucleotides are TGTGCCAGCTCACCACCGATAGTAGTTAGAAGCTCCTACGAGCAGTACTTC.